Listed below are T cell receptor beta chains from one sample, sequenced in a study of cytomegalovirus exposure and HLA in healthy donors. The repertoire was sequenced with immunoSEQ multiplex PCR; TCRdb's copy has only in-frame clones and lacks some. The sample contains 250,000 or so clones, around 81% of which appear only once. The sequenced sample was PBMCs. Receptors were obtained from a woman in her sixties in good health and CMV-seropositive. Both conserved end residues are trimmed from each CDR3.

J: TRBJ1-3; V: TRBV12-5; CDR3: ASAPTGSGNTIY
J: TRBJ1-4; V: TRBV5-1; CDR3: ASSDWGQGGEKLF
J: TRBJ1-5; V: TRBV7-9; CDR3: ASSQAGSRYQPQH
J: TRBJ2-5; V: TRBV11-2; CDR3: ASSFVGLPLRSQY
J: TRBJ2-2; V: TRBV7-3; CDR3: ASSSSRAGSFNTGELF
J: TRBJ2-3; V: TRBV5-1; CDR3: ASLVSGGRTDTQY
J: -; V: TRBV5-4; CDR3: ASSFRDNTYEQY
J: TRBJ1-5; V: TRBV4-1; CDR3: ASSQAGTGVGYSNQPQH
J: TRBJ2-5; V: TRBV7-3; CDR3: ASSLTGGVEVQETQY
J: TRBJ1-2; V: TRBV28; CDR3: ASSLNSYYGYT
J: TRBJ1-4; V: TRBV21-1; CDR3: ASSPGTGLFFATNEKLF
J: TRBJ1-2; V: TRBV11-2; CDR3: ASSFGGGYT
J: TRBJ1-1; V: TRBV5-1; CDR3: ASSPTAGVNTEAF
J: TRBJ1-4; V: TRBV2; CDR3: ASSEGGRWGEKLF
J: TRBJ2-1; V: TRBV7-9; CDR3: ASSSAGGGYNEQF
J: TRBJ2-7; V: TRBV5-4; CDR3: ASSLGASGTSGGEQY